A selection of T cell receptor beta chains follows, all from one sample in a study of beta chain features in type 1 diabetes. The repertoire was sequenced with immunoSEQ multiplex PCR; TCRdb's copy has only in-frame clones and lacks some. Of some 330,000 clones in the sample, 10% to 15% were seen once. Sequencing input: naive CD4+ T cells from blood. The receptor source for this set is a woman aged 18-35 years with type 1 diabetes. CDR3s include the opening cysteine and the closing phenylalanine or tryptophan. The order of the fields is V gene, D gene, clone size, J gene, CDR3 DNA, CDR3 protein. D genes are given only for firm matches. Size is omitted from some rows. Given values are once, few, many or a class for expanded clones.

TRBV4-1	-	-	TRBJ2-1	TGCGCCAGCAGCCAAATGGGGACAAAGACCGGTGAGCAGTTCTTC	CASSQMGTKTGEQFF
TRBV27	-	few	TRBJ2-7	TGTGCCAGCAGTTTGACACAGTTGGCGAAGGAGCAGTACTTC	CASSLTQLAKEQYF
TRBV4-2	-	-	TRBJ1-4	TGTGCCAGCAGCCAAGTTCAGGGGCGAGGCACTAATGAAAAACTGTTTTTT	CASSQVQGRGTNEKLFF
TRBV20-1	-	-	TRBJ1-5	TGCAGTGTACCGAGTAATCAGCCCCAGCATTTT	CSVPSNQPQHF
TRBV9	-	few	TRBJ2-1	TGTGCCAGCAGCGTGGGACATGTGGGATACAATGAGCAGTTCTTC	CASSVGHVGYNEQFF
TRBV18	-	-	TRBJ1-2	TGTGCCAGCTCACCACGATGGACAGATGGCTACACCTTC	CASSPRWTDGYTF
TRBV29-1	TRBD2	few	TRBJ2-2	TGCAGCGTTGAAGGTAGCGGGGCTCCCGGGGAGCTGTTTTTT	CSVEGSGAPGELFF
TRBV30	TRBD1	-	TRBJ2-5	TGTGCCAGGGGGACAGGGGCTGGGGAGACCCAGTACTTC	CARGTGAGETQYF
TRBV5-5	-	-	TRBJ1-1	TGTGCCAGCAGCCGTCGGTGGGCAGGGGACACTGAAGCTTTCTTT	CASSRRWAGDTEAFF
TRBV5-1	-	few	TRBJ2-3	TGCGCCAGCAGCTTGGTGGGGGCAAGCACAGATACGCAGTATTTT	CASSLVGASTDTQYF
TRBV7-2	-	few	TRBJ1-2	TGTGCCAGCAGGCGGACTCTTCGGGGTGGCTACACCTTC	CASRRTLRGGYTF
TRBV5-1	-	few	TRBJ2-5	TGCGCCAGCAGCTCCACGGTTGTAGAGACCCAGTACTTC	CASSSTVVETQYF
TRBV5-4	-	-	TRBJ1-2	TGTGCCAGCAGCTGGGGGGAGGGCTACACCTTC	CASSWGEGYTF
TRBV6-5	-	-	TRBJ1-2	TGTGCCAGCAGTTATAATGAGGTCTATGGCTACACCTTC	CASSYNEVYGYTF
TRBV28	TRBD1	few	TRBJ1-1	TGTGCCAGCATGGGGACAGGGGCTTTCTTT	CASMGTGAFF
TRBV30	-	-	TRBJ1-1	TGTGCCTGGAGTCCTAAGGGGAGGGGCTGGGGCACTGAAGCTTTCTTT	CAWSPKGRGWGTEAFF
TRBV5-4	-	-	TRBJ2-2	TGTGCCAGCAGCTTACGAGACACACGAACCGGGGAGCTGTTTTTT	CASSLRDTRTGELFF
TRBV5-6	TRBD2	-	TRBJ2-3	TGTGCCAGCAGCTTCGGACTAGCTTCCAACCGGGGGACAGATACGCAGTATTTT	CASSFGLASNRGTDTQYF
TRBV19	TRBD2	-	TRBJ2-3	TGTGCCAGTAGTCCAAGGACTAGCGGGGGCACAGATACGCAGTATTTT	CASSPRTSGGTDTQYF
TRBV29-1	-	-	TRBJ2-7	TGCAGCGTTGCGGGCAGGGCTGTAAGTTACGAGCAGTACTTC	CSVAGRAVSYEQYF
TRBV19	-	few	TRBJ2-3	TGTGCCAGTACCCTTACTCCCGCCACAGATACGCAGTATTTT	CASTLTPATDTQYF
TRBV7-3	TRBD2	-	TRBJ2-3	TGTGCCAGCAGCTCGTTAGCGGGAGGGAGCACAGATACGCAGTATTTT	CASSSLAGGSTDTQYF
TRBV5-1	TRBD1	-	TRBJ1-2	TGCGCCAGCAGCTTTGGGACAGCCTATGGCTACACCTTC	CASSFGTAYGYTF
TRBV7-9	-	-	TRBJ1-1	TGTGCCAGCAGCTCGAATCCGGGAAAACGTTTGAACACTGAAGCTTTCTTT	CASSSNPGKRLNTEAFF
TRBV28	-	-	TRBJ1-2	TGTGCCAGCAGTTCCGCCGGACAGCCCTATGGCTACACCTTC	CASSSAGQPYGYTF
TRBV28	-	few	TRBJ2-7	TGTGCCAGCAGATCGGGACAACACTACGAGCAGTACTTC	CASRSGQHYEQYF
TRBV5-6	-	-	TRBJ2-7	TGTGCCAGCAGCTTTCTGAGCGAGCAGTACTTC	CASSFLSEQYF
TRBV7-9	-	few	TRBJ2-1	TGTGCCAGCAGCCCGACATCAGGGGTCAATGAGCAGTTCTTC	CASSPTSGVNEQFF
TRBV7-2	-	-	TRBJ1-2	TGTGCCAGCAGGCCCGAGGCACTTCATGGCTACACCTTC	CASRPEALHGYTF
TRBV9	TRBD1	few	TRBJ2-7	TGTGCCAGCAGCGAACCCGGGACAGGGCTCCACGAGCAGTACTTC	CASSEPGTGLHEQYF
TRBV29-1	-	-	TRBJ2-7	TGCAGCGCCAGCCGGGACTTCGGCTACGAGCAGTACTTC	CSASRDFGYEQYF
TRBV1	-	few	TRBJ2-3	TGCACCAGCAACAATAGCGGGGGGTGCACAGATACGCAGTATTTT	CTSNNSGGCTDTQYF
TRBV5-1	TRBD1	-	TRBJ1-5	TGCGCCAGCAGCCCGACAGGGTGGCCCCAGCATTTT	CASSPTGWPQHF
TRBV11-3	TRBD1	-	TRBJ1-2	TGTGCCAGCAGCCCAGACAGGGACTATGGCTACACCTTC	CASSPDRDYGYTF
TRBV2	TRBD1	-	TRBJ1-5	TGTGCCAGCAGAGGACTACCGGGACAGGGATGGAGCAATCAGCCCCAGCATTTT	CASRGLPGQGWSNQPQHF
TRBV4-1	-	few	TRBJ1-1	TGCGCCAGCAGCCCCCGCGTAGGGGAGAACACTGAAGCTTTCTTT	CASSPRVGENTEAFF
TRBV15	-	-	TRBJ1-5	TGTGCCACCAGCAGAGTAGACAGCCAAGATCAGCCCCAGCATTTT	CATSRVDSQDQPQHF
TRBV14	TRBD2	few	TRBJ2-2	TGTGCCAGCAGCCTATTGGGACTAGCGGGAGTCGGGGAGCTGTTTTTT	CASSLLGLAGVGELFF
TRBV27	TRBD1	-	TRBJ2-1	TGTGCCAGCAGTTTAGGGACAGGGGGCTCCTACAATGAGCAGTTCTTC	CASSLGTGGSYNEQFF
TRBV19	-	-	TRBJ1-5	TGTGCCAGTAACCCCACAGGTTCGGGCAATCAGCCCCAGCATTTT	CASNPTGSGNQPQHF
TRBV11-3	-	-	TRBJ2-5	TGTGCCAGCACCCCCGGGGTCCAAGAGACCCAGTACTTC	CASTPGVQETQYF
TRBV25-1	-	-	TRBJ1-2	TGTGCCAGCAGTGAGGGCAGCAACTATGGCTACACCTTC	CASSEGSNYGYTF
TRBV7-2	TRBD2	-	TRBJ2-3	TGTGCCAGCAGCTTAGCGGGGACTAGCGGGGGGACCACAGATACGCAGTATTTT	CASSLAGTSGGTTDTQYF
TRBV5-1	-	few	TRBJ1-4	TGCGCCAGCAGCAGAGCGGATGCAACTAATGAAAAACTGTTTTTT	CASSRADATNEKLFF
TRBV28	-	-	TRBJ2-6	TGTGCCAGCAGTTTCCAGGGGTCGGGGGCCAACGTCCTGACTTTC	CASSFQGSGANVLTF
TRBV19	-	few	TRBJ2-1	TGTGCCAGCGGGGAAAATGAGCAGTTCTTC	CASGENEQFF
TRBV28	TRBD1	-	TRBJ2-7	TGTGCCAGCTATTCAGGGACAGGGGCTTTCTACGAGCAGTACTTC	CASYSGTGAFYEQYF
TRBV29-1	TRBD1	few	TRBJ2-3	TGCAGCGTTGAACCGGGACAGGGGCGGACAGATACGCAGTATTTT	CSVEPGQGRTDTQYF
TRBV7-3	TRBD2	-	TRBJ2-1	TGTGCCAGCAGCCCCCAGAGCGGGAGAGGCAATGAGCAGTTCTTC	CASSPQSGRGNEQFF
TRBV15	-	-	TRBJ2-5	TGTGCCACCAGCAGGGGACTTGGGGCGCAAGAGACCCAGTACTTC	CATSRGLGAQETQYF
TRBV5-6	TRBD2	-	TRBJ2-1	TGTGCCAGCAGCTGGGTGAGCGGGGGTAGCTCCTACAATGAGCAGTTCTTC	CASSWVSGGSSYNEQFF
TRBV9	TRBD2	few	TRBJ2-3	TGTGCCAGCACGGGGACTAGCGGGCCACCGGGGCTGGCAGATACGCAGTATTTT	CASTGTSGPPGLADTQYF
TRBV28	-	-	TRBJ2-7	TGTGCCAGCAGACCCGTCAACCCTATCTACGAGCAGTACTTC	CASRPVNPIYEQYF